The text below deals with one T cell receptor beta chain. The data derive from a study of blood T cell repertoires in COVID-19. Study background: Samples of COVID-19 (acute and convalescent) were obtained from the United States, Italy and Spain.

The repertoire was sequenced with immunoSEQ multiplex PCR; TCRdb's copy has only in-frame clones and lacks some. The data show approximately 150,000 clones, with around 86% seen just once and approximately 8.2% held by the top ten. Looked up from germline, CDR1 is SEHNR and CDR2 is FQNEAQ (reference sequence). This CDR3 is built from 15 residues. The V and J ends lost 5 bases and 5 bases, in that order; junction bases with no gene match: 5. This chain uses TRBV7-9 with TRBJ2-1; 11 nucleotides align to TRBD1. The source material was peripheral blood. This TCR was sampled from a human donor in a cohort sampled during active COVID-19. CDR3 coding DNA: TGTGCCAGCAGCGGCTGGACAGGGGGCAACAATGAGCAGTTCTTC. Translated, it gives CASSGWTGGNNEQFF.